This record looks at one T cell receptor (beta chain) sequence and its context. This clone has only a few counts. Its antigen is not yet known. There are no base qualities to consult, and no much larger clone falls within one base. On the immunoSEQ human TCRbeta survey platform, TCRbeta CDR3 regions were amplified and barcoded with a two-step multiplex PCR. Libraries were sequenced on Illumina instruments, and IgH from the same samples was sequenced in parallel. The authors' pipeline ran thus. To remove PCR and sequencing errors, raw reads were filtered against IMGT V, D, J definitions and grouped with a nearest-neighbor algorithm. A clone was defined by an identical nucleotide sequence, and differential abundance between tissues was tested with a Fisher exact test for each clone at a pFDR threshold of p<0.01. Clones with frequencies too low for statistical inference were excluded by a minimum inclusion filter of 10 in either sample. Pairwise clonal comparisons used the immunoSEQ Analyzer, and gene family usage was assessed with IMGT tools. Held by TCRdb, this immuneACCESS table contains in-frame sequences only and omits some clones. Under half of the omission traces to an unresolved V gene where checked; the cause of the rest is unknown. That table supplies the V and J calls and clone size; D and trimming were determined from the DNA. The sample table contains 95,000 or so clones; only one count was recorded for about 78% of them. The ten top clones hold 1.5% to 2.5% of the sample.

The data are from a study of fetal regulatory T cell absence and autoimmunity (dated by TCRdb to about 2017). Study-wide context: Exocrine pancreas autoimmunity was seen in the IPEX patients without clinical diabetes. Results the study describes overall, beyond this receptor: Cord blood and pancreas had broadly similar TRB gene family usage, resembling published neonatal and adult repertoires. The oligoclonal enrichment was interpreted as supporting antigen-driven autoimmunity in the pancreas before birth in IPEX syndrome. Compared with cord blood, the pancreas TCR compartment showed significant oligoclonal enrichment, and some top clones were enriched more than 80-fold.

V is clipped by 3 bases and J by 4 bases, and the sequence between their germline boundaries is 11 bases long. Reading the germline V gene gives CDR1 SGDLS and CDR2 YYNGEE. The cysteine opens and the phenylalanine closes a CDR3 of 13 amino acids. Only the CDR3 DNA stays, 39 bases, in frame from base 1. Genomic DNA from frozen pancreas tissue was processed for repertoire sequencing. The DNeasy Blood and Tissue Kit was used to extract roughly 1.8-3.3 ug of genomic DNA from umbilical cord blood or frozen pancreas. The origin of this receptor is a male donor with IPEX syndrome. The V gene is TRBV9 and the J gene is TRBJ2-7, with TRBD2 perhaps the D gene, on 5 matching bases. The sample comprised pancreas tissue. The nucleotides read TGTGCCAGCAGCGCAGGACCGGGGTACGAGCAGTACTTC. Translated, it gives CASSAGPGYEQYF. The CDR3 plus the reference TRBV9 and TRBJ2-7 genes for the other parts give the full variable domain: DSGVTQTPKHLITATGQRVTLRCSPRSGDLSVYWYQQSLDQGLQFLIQYYNGEERAKGNILERFSAQQFPDLHSELNLSSLELGDSALYFCASSAGPGYEQYFGPGTRLTVT.